These 24 T cell receptor beta chains were all obtained from the same sample, sequenced in a study of blood T cell repertoires in COVID-19. Some clones are missing from TCRdb's copy, which holds only in-frame ones; the method was immunoSEQ multiplex PCR. The sample records roughly 100,000 clones, approximately 90% being singletons. Material: peripheral blood. These TCRs come from a woman between 50 and 59 years old with COVID-19, enrolled during active disease.

CDR3: CASSSVFGQPQHF. The CDR3 DNA sequence: TGTGCCAGCAGTTCCGTTTTCGGTCAGCCCCAGCATTTT. V gene TRBV2 combines with J gene TRBJ1-5; D is ambiguous. The CDR3 loop spans 13 amino acids. CDR1 SNHLY and CDR2 FYNNEI come from the germline V gene. The V gene lost 5 bases and the J gene lost 6 bases, with 11 bases spanning the gap.

The rearrangement joins TRBV28 to TRBJ2-1; D is uncertain. The CDR3 is 17 residues long. Germline assignment: CDR1 MDHEN and CDR2 SYDVKM. With 7 bases removed from V and 2 bases from J, the gap between germline ends came to 21 bases. The CDR3 region has the DNA TGTGCCAGCAAGCAACACCTTGACACCATAGCCTACAATGAGCAGTTCTTC. Its translation: CASKQHLDTIAYNEQFF.

This chain joins TRBV24-1 and TRBJ2-1, with TRBD1 identical over 8 bases. This CDR3 spans 11 amino acids. Unmatched junction bases numbered 9, after V lost 8 bases and J lost 16 bases. Looked up from germline, CDR1 is KGHDR and CDR2 is SFDVKD. The CDR3 loop reads CATTGGSHPFF. As DNA, the CDR3 is TGTGCCACCACAGGGGGCTCCCACCCTTTCTTC.

This rearrangement joins TRBV7-9 to TRBJ2-5; TRBD1 matches at 8 bases. Trimming took 4 bases from V and 6 from J; bases not matched to a gene: 10. This CDR3 is 15 amino acids long. The germline V gene has CDR1 SEHNR and CDR2 FQNEAQ (reference sequence). CDR3 coding DNA: TGTGCCAGCAGCTCAGGCGGACAGGGTTGGAAGACCCAGTACTTC. As protein: CASSSGGQGWKTQYF.

The CDR3 sequence: CASSQEGRGPTDTQYF. The CDR3 DNA reads as TGCGCCAGCAGCCAAGAGGGCAGGGGGCCCACAGATACGCAGTATTTT. The chain joins TRBV4-1 to TRBJ2-3; TRBD1 aligns across 8 bases. There are 16 residues in the CDR3. The J segment lost 2 bases and the V segment lost 0 bases, leaving 4 bases of the junction unmatched. Germline lookup yields CDR1 MGHRA and CDR2 YSYEKL.

The chain employs TRBV19 and TRBJ1-5; 10 nucleotides align to TRBD1. V gave up 5 bases and J gave up 5 bases; unmatched junction bases: 6. The length of the CDR3 is 15 residues. Germline V gene data show CDR1 as LNHDA and CDR2 as SQIVND (reference sequence). The CDR3 DNA reads as TGTGCCAGTAGTCTCCGGACAGGGGGTCATCAGCCCCAGCATTTT. It codes for CASSLRTGGHQPQHF. Together with reference TRBV19 and TRBJ1-5, the CDR3 gives the full variable domain: DGGITQSPKYLFRKEGQNVTLSCEQNLNHDAMYWYRQDPGQGLRLIYYSQIVNDFQKGDIAEGYSVSREKKESFPLTVTSAQKNPTAFYLCASSLRTGGHQPQHFGDGTRLSIL.

The V gene is TRBV5-8, the J gene TRBJ2-1; 15 nucleotides line up with TRBD2. Germline V gives CDR1 SGHTS, CDR2 YDEGEE. There are 18 residues in the CDR3. With 0 bases clipped from V and 5 bases from J, the junction kept 6 bases outside the gene matches. The CDR3 loop reads CASSLEGTSGGLNNEQFF. The CDR3 DNA reads as TGTGCCAGCAGCTTGGAGGGGACTAGCGGGGGGCTCAACAATGAGCAGTTCTTC.

The chain uses TRBV3-1 (or the pseudogene TRBV3-2) and TRBJ2-7; D not certain. From germline, CDR1 is LGHDT and CDR2 YNNKEL (reference sequence). V shed 1 base and J shed 2 bases, with 9 bases lying between them. CDR3 length equals 14 residues. Here the CDR3 reads CASSQARSPYEQYF. As DNA, the CDR3 is TGTGCCAGCAGCCAAGCCAGGTCCCCCTACGAGCAGTACTTC.

In DNA, the CDR3 is TGTGCCAGCAGCGGTAGCGGGGGCTACACCGGGGAGCTGTTTTTT. Protein: CASSGSGGYTGELFF. The chain carries TRBV3-1 (or the pseudogene TRBV3-2) and TRBJ2-2; 9 nucleotides match TRBD2. Per the germline V gene, CDR1 is LGHDT and CDR2 is YNNKEL (reference sequence). The CDR3 runs 15 residues. The V and J ends lost 5 bases and 3 bases, in that order; junction bases with no gene match: 4.

The chain uses TRBV6-2 or TRBV6-3 and TRBJ1-5; TRBD1 agrees at 8 bases. In germline, CDR1 is MNHEY, CDR2 SVGEGT. The V segment lost 2 bases and the J segment 2 bases; nucleotides outside the gene matches: 5. The length of the CDR3 is 16 residues. This chain's CDR3 is CASSYRADRGNQPQHF. In nucleotides, the CDR3 is TGTGCCAGCAGTTACAGAGCGGACAGGGGCAATCAGCCCCAGCATTTT.

In this sample, this clone turned up a few times. This chain connects TRBV18 to TRBJ2-7, with D possibly TRBD2 on 7 matching bases. CDR1 is KGHSH, CDR2 LQKENI, per germline. V was trimmed by 2 bases and J by 1 base, leaving 12 bases between them. This CDR3 contains 15 residues. The chain's CDR3 is CASSPNGGPSYEQYF. The CDR3, as DNA: TGTGCCAGCTCACCAAACGGGGGGCCTTCCTACGAGCAGTACTTC.

The V and J genes are TRBV9 and TRBJ1-6, with D possibly matching TRBD1 (6 bases). Per the germline V gene, CDR1 is SGDLS and CDR2 is YYNGEE. V shed 0 bases and J shed 7 bases, with 8 bases lying between them. The CDR3 runs 14 residues. The CDR3 sequence: CASSVGRGNSPLHF. Here the CDR3 DNA reads TGTGCCAGCAGCGTAGGCAGGGGCAATTCACCCCTCCACTTT.

The chain couples TRBV27 to TRBJ2-1; 9 nucleotides match TRBD1. The CDR3 consists of 14 residues. Per germline, CDR1 MNHEY and CDR2 SMNVEV (reference sequence). V was clipped by 7 bases and J by 5 bases; unmatched bases: 6. CDR3 in amino acids: CASTWTGDDNEQFF. CDR3 coding DNA: TGTGCCAGCACGTGGACAGGGGACGACAATGAGCAGTTCTTC.

The J gene is TRBJ1-1, the V gene TRBV3-1 (or the pseudogene TRBV3-2); 7 bases are shared with TRBD1. CDR1 is LGHDT, CDR2 YNNKEL, per germline (reference sequence). V dropped 4 bases and J dropped 4; count of bases not matched to a gene: 3. This CDR3 spans 13 amino acids. This CDR3 reads CASSRGQPTEAFF. CDR3 nucleotide sequence: TGTGCCAGCAGCCGGGGACAGCCCACTGAAGCTTTCTTT.

The sample holds one count of this clone. The chain is built from TRBV11-2 and TRBJ2-1, with TRBD2 matching over 12 bases. The V segment lost 5 bases and the J segment 8 bases; nucleotides outside the gene matches: 7. The CDR3 is 15 residues long. CDR1 and CDR2 from the germline V gene are SGHAT and FQNNGV. Written as DNA, the CDR3 is TGTGCCAGCAGCCCCGCTAGCGGGGGGGCCTATGAGCAGTTCTTC. Encoded protein: CASSPASGGAYEQFF.

V and J are TRBV6-5 and TRBJ1-4; a possible D gene is TRBD1 (5 bases). This CDR3 has 14 amino acids. The germline V gene encodes CDR1 MNHEY and CDR2 SVGAGI. The ends were cut back, 5 bases at V and 8 bases at J, with 15 bases in the middle. The CDR3 reads CASSPTQGGEKLFF. The CDR3 DNA reads TGTGCCAGCAGTCCGACGCAGGGAGGAGAAAAACTGTTTTTT.

This clone was detected only once. The chain is built from TRBV5-5 and TRBJ2-7, with TRBD2 identical over 13 bases. Unmatched junction bases numbered 3, after V lost 4 bases and J lost 2 bases. The germline V gene has CDR1 SGHKS and CDR2 YYEKEE (reference sequence). This CDR3 comprises 15 residues. The CDR3 coding sequence is TGTGCCAGCAGCCCCACTAGCGGGGGGGCCTACGAGCAGTACTTC. Its protein is CASSPTSGGAYEQYF.

J is TRBJ1-1 and V is TRBV6-5, with a possible D match to TRBD1 (6 bases). The germline V gene has CDR1 MNHEY and CDR2 SVGAGI. This CDR3 region has 13 residues. Trimming left V 10 bases short and J 5 bases short, with 17 bases between. The DNA of the CDR3 is TGTGCCATTGTAAGGGGGGGGAAAACTGAAGCTTTCTTT. Encoded protein: CAIVRGGKTEAFF.

This chain links TRBV18 with TRBJ1-6, with 8 bases matching TRBD1. In germline, CDR1 is KGHSH, CDR2 LQKENI. V shed 5 bases, J shed 10 bases, and the junction held 7 bases outside the gene matches. The CDR3 is made up of 14 amino acids. The CDR3 sequence is CASSSTGVQSPLHF. CDR3 sequence (DNA): TGTGCCAGCTCATCGACAGGGGTTCAATCACCCCTCCACTTT.

CDR3 in DNA: TGTGCCACCAGCCTCTCGGCCGGAGACAGTGGGGAAAAACTGTTTTTT. It encodes CATSLSAGDSGEKLFF. The J gene is TRBJ1-4, the V gene TRBV15, with a tentative D call TRBD1 (5 bases). CDR3 length: 16 amino acids. Germline V gives CDR1 LNHNV, CDR2 YYDKDF (reference sequence). V was trimmed by 5 bases and J by 8 bases, leaving 21 bases between them.

The CDR3 loop is CASSRGQGMAKLFF. The CDR3 nucleotides read TGTGCCAGCAGCAGAGGACAGGGAATGGCAAAACTGTTTTTT. This sequence joins TRBV6-5 and TRBJ1-4; 8 nucleotides line up with TRBD1. Germline V gene sequence: CDR1 MNHEY, CDR2 SVGAGI. CDR3 length equals 14 residues. After removal of 6 bases from V and 10 bases from J, the junction contained 10 bases not matched to a gene.

The chain joins TRBV12-3 or TRBV12-4 to TRBJ1-6; D is unresolved. This CDR3 is built from 13 residues. With 2 bases removed from V and 10 bases from J, the gap between germline ends came to 9 bases. The CDR3 protein is CASSLLAVSPLHF. The CDR3 bases are TGTGCCAGCAGTTTACTTGCGGTCTCACCCCTCCACTTT.

The rearrangement uses TRBV7-2 and TRBJ1-1; TRBD1 is a possible D gene (5 bases). Looked up from germline, CDR1 is SGHTA and CDR2 is FQGNSA. The V end lost 5 bases, the J end lost 1 base, and 11 bases lay between the germline ends. This CDR3 has 14 amino acids. The CDR3 nucleotides read TGTGCCAGCAGCCCGCAGGGTCGGAACACTGAAGCTTTCTTT. Protein product: CASSPQGRNTEAFF.

This clone was detected once. This sequence joins TRBV28 and TRBJ2-4; 9 nucleotides agree with TRBD2. Looked up from germline, CDR1 is MDHEN and CDR2 is SYDVKM. After removal of 6 bases from V and 9 bases from J, the junction contained 9 bases not matched to a gene. The CDR3 is made up of 14 amino acids. Here the CDR3 DNA reads TGTGCCAGCAGGGGCAGCGGGGGGTTGGGCATTCAGTACTTC. Translating it yields CASRGSGGLGIQYF.